The T cell receptor (beta chain) described here comes from a study of cytomegalovirus exposure and HLA in healthy donors. A multiplex PCR was run with 60 Vbeta primers and 13 Jbeta primers. TCRdb's table, derived via immunoSEQ multiplex PCR, lists solely in-frame clones and lacks some. The sample includes around 140,000 clones, more than 75% of them seen just once. Germline lookup yields CDR1 LNHDA and CDR2 SQIVND (reference sequence). V was clipped by 10 bases and J by 6 bases, with 19 bases between them. This CDR3 is 14 amino acids long. Sequenced: PBMCs. This chain uses TRBV19 with TRBJ1-5, with D perhaps TRBD1 (5 bases). This sequence originates from a woman between 35 and 50 years old in good health and CMV-seropositive. CDR3 DNA: TGTGCCAAAGGACCTTCGGGGGAAGGTCAGCCCCAGCATTTT. It is translated as CAKGPSGEGQPQHF.